The 20 T cell receptor beta chains presented below share a single source sample, sequenced in a study of response to subunit inactivated influenza vaccine. TCRdb ran MiXCR on the RT-PCR reads and lists one entry per CDR3 protein. The sample consists of hundreds of thousands of distinct CDR3 sequences, roughly 8.2% of them appearing once. The sample consisted of PBMCs from blood, taken roughly 24 months after vaccination. The receptors shown here come from a man between 50 and 75 years old who received an inactivated influenza vaccine.

The genes are TRBV28 and TRBJ2-7; D not resolved. The V gene's germline CDR1 is MDHEN and CDR2 SYDVKM. With 2 bases removed from V and 9 bases from J, the gap between germline ends came to 8 bases. The CDR3 covers 11 residues. The CDR3 region has the DNA TGTGCCAGCAGTTTAGGCCAGCGGCAGTACTTC. Translated: CASSLGQRQYF.

The chain's CDR3 is CASSLRGLTEAFF. For the CDR3, the DNA is TGTGCCAGTAGTTTGAGGGGGCTCACTGAAGCTTTCTTT. This chain joins TRBV19 and TRBJ1-1; 7 bases agree with TRBD1. Germline V gene sequence: CDR1 LNHDA, CDR2 SQIVND (reference sequence). J was trimmed by 4 bases and V by 5 bases; bases with no gene match: 4. There are 13 residues in the CDR3.

This clonotype was seen at least ten times. The genes are TRBV12-3 or TRBV12-4 and TRBJ1-5; 7 positions match TRBD1. CDR3 size: 14 residues. V lost 1 base, J lost 11 bases, and 8 bases stayed unmatched. Here the CDR3 reads CASSLGTSQGAQHF. The CDR3 DNA reads as TGTGCCAGCAGTTTAGGGACGTCCCAGGGGGCCCAGCATTTT.

This clonotype has at least ten counts. The V gene is TRBV6-2 or TRBV6-3, the J gene TRBJ2-7; 13 nucleotides line up with TRBD2. Per germline, CDR1 MNHEY and CDR2 SVGEGT. There are 17 residues in the CDR3. Losses at the gene ends were 6 bases for V and 0 bases for J; bases not matched to a gene: 8. The CDR3 spells CASSRLRTSGSSYEQYF. Written as DNA, the CDR3 is TGTGCCAGCAGCAGACTTCGGACTAGCGGGAGCTCCTACGAGCAGTACTTC.

This sequence joins TRBV4-1 and TRBJ2-1, with 8 positions matching TRBD2. The germline V gene encodes CDR1 MGHRA and CDR2 YSYEKL. Trimming at V came to 0 bases and at J to 15 bases, leaving 7 bases not matched to a gene. This CDR3 comprises 13 residues. The CDR3 loop is CASSQDIMGLGFF. Here the CDR3 DNA reads TGCGCCAGCAGCCAAGATATTATGGGACTAGGGTTCTTC.

This clonotype was seen at least ten times. V usage is TRBV7-2 and J usage is TRBJ2-1; D is ambiguous. CDR1 is SGHTA and CDR2 is FQGNSA in the germline V gene. Deletions cut 2 bases from V and 10 bases from J, with 12 bases between. CDR3 length: 13 residues. Here the CDR3 reads CASSLLRLGEQFF. DNA of the CDR3: TGTGCCAGCAGCTTATTACGATTAGGCGAGCAGTTCTTC.

This clonotype was counted ten times or more. This sequence joins TRBV6-5 and TRBJ2-2; D is uncertain. Trimming took off 0 bases at V and 1 base at J, with 3 bases between the two ends. There are 14 residues in the CDR3. Germline values: CDR1 MNHEY, CDR2 SVGAGI. DNA for the CDR3: TGTGCCAGCAGTTACTCGAAGAACACCGGGGAGCTGTTTTTT. Translated: CASSYSKNTGELFF.

The V call is TRBV9, the J call TRBJ2-1; TRBD2 aligns across 9 bases. V lost 0 bases, J lost 4 bases, and 5 bases stayed unmatched. This CDR3 contains 16 residues. CDR1 and CDR2 from the germline V gene are SGDLS and YYNGEE. The CDR3, as DNA: TGTGCCAGCAGCGTAGTAGGGACTAGCAGGTACAATGAGCAGTTCTTC. Encoded protein: CASSVVGTSRYNEQFF.

This clonotype has ten or more counts. This chain connects TRBV10-3 to TRBJ2-4; the match to TRBD2 covers 13 bases. V shed 3 bases and J 8 bases; nucleotides not matched to a gene: 7. The length of the CDR3 is 16 residues. Germline V gene sequence: CDR1 ENHRY, CDR2 SYGVKD. CDR3 sequence reads: CAISEGLAGVADIQYF. The CDR3 DNA is TGTGCCATCAGTGAAGGACTAGCGGGAGTGGCAGACATTCAGTACTTC.

J is TRBJ2-7 and V is TRBV19, with D unclear. The CDR3 contains 15 residues. V dropped 6 bases and J dropped 0 bases, with 15 bases sitting between them. Germline CDR1 LNHDA, CDR2 SQIVND (reference sequence). This CDR3 reads CASSPQPIVSYEQYF. The CDR3, as DNA: TGTGCCAGTAGCCCCCAACCAATCGTCTCCTACGAGCAGTACTTC.

This clonotype was observed at least ten times. The CDR3 loop reads CASSLAGQSNTSPYGYTF. The CDR3 nucleotides read TGCGCCAGCAGCTTGGCCGGACAGAGTAACACCTCACCCTATGGCTACACCTTC. This chain joins TRBV5-1 and TRBJ1-2, with D maybe TRBD1 (6 bases). This CDR3 spans 18 amino acids. The germline CDR1 and CDR2 sequences are SGHRS and YFSETQ. V was cut by 0 bases and J by 4 bases, with 22 bases left in between.

This clonotype appeared many times. The rearrangement links TRBV18 to TRBJ2-2; maybe TRBD2 (5 bases). CDR3 size: 17 residues. Germline CDR1 is KGHSH and CDR2 is LQKENI. V gave up 3 bases and J gave up 1 base, with 15 bases separating them. CDR3: CASSPRSLGENTGELFF. CDR3 DNA: TGTGCCAGCTCACCTCGATCTCTGGGAGAGAACACCGGGGAGCTGTTTTTT.

Ten or more counts support this clonotype. As DNA, the CDR3 is TGCGCCAGCAGCCGGGGAGCTAGCGGCTACAATGAGCAGTTCTTC. Its protein product is CASSRGASGYNEQFF. The rearrangement uses TRBV4-1 and TRBJ2-1; 7 positions agree with TRBD2. The CDR3 covers 15 residues. V lost 4 bases to trimming and J lost 3 bases; unmatched junction nucleotides: 6. Germline CDR1 is MGHRA and CDR2 is YSYEKL.

The rearrangement uses TRBV6-2 or TRBV6-3 and TRBJ2-3; no definite D call. The CDR3 sequence is 14 residues long. V dropped 6 bases and J dropped 0 bases, with 10 bases sitting between them. Germline CDR1 is MNHEY and CDR2 is SVGEGT. This chain's CDR3 is CASRRTPSTDTQYF. CDR3 coding DNA: TGTGCCAGCAGAAGGACGCCAAGCACAGATACGCAGTATTTT.

The CDR3 spells CATREVFNYGYTF. DNA for the CDR3: TGTGCCACCAGGGAAGTTTTTAACTATGGCTACACCTTC. This chain connects TRBV28 to TRBJ1-2; maybe TRBD1 (5 bases). Germline CDR1 reads MDHEN; CDR2 reads SYDVKM. V was clipped by 10 bases and J by 1 base, with 13 bases between them. The CDR3 totals 13 residues.

The genes are TRBV24-1 and TRBJ2-1, with D possibly matching TRBD1 (6 bases). The CDR3 consists of 14 residues. V lost 5 bases, J lost 6 bases, and 13 bases lay in between. Germline V lookup: CDR1 KGHDR, CDR2 SFDVKD. CDR3 in DNA: TGTGCCACCAGTGTGGGGGCTAGGGGCAATGAGCAGTTCTTC. This gives the protein CATSVGARGNEQFF.

The rearrangement links TRBV27 to TRBJ2-1, with 13 bases fitting TRBD2. This CDR3 is built from 16 residues. Germline CDR1 is MNHEY and CDR2 is SMNVEV (reference sequence). V lost 8 bases, J lost 4 bases, and 8 bases stayed unmatched. Here the CDR3 reads CASGRLAGGPYNEQFF. DNA for the CDR3: TGTGCCAGCGGGAGACTAGCGGGAGGACCTTACAATGAGCAGTTCTTC.

The gene calls are TRBV29-1 and TRBJ2-1; D ambiguous. CDR1 and CDR2 from the germline V gene are SQVTM and ANQGSEA. This CDR3 has 11 residues. V was pared by 3 bases and J by 10 bases, with 10 bases between. CDR3 sequence (DNA): TGCAGCGTTGAGACCGGTAACGAGCAGTTCTTC. Protein product: CSVETGNEQFF.

The genes are TRBV11-2 and TRBJ1-6; perhaps TRBD1 as D (6 bases). Trimming left V 2 bases short and J 7 bases short, with 12 bases between. From germline, CDR1 is SGHAT and CDR2 FQNNGV. The length of the CDR3 is 15 residues. CDR3 sequence reads: CASSLRAGDNSPLHF. The CDR3 region has the DNA TGTGCCAGCAGCTTAAGGGCAGGGGACAATTCACCCCTCCACTTT.

This clonotype has just a few counts. The chain employs TRBV4-3 and TRBJ2-4; 10 nucleotides agree with TRBD2. The CDR3 runs to 19 residues. J lost 0 bases, V lost 0 bases, and 8 bases had no gene match. CDR1 LGHNA and CDR2 YSLEER come from the germline V gene. The CDR3 is CASSQERTSGFLAKNIQYF. The CDR3 nucleotides read TGCGCCAGCAGCCAAGAGAGGACTAGCGGATTTCTAGCCAAAAACATTCAGTACTTC.